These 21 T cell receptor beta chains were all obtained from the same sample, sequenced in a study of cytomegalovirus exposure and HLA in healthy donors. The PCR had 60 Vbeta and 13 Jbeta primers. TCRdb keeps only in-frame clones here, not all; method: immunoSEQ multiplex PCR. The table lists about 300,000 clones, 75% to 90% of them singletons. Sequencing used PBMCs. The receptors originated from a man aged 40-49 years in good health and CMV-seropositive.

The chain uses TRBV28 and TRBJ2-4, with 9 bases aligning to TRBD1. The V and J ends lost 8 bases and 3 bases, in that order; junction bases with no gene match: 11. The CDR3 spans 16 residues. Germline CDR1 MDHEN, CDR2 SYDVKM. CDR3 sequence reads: CASGAGTGLGKNIQYF. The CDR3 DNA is TGTGCCAGCGGAGCCGGGACAGGGTTGGGCAAAAACATTCAGTACTTC.

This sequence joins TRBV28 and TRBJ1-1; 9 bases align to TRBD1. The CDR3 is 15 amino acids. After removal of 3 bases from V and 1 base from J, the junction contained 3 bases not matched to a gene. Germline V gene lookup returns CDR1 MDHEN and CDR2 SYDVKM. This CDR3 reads CASSLWDRENTEAFF. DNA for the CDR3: TGTGCCAGCAGTTTGTGGGACAGGGAGAACACTGAAGCTTTCTTT.

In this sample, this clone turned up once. CDR3 sequence: CASIRDRVTYNEQFF. CDR3 sequence (DNA): TGTGCCAGCATACGGGACAGGGTCACCTACAATGAGCAGTTCTTC. The rearrangement joins TRBV28 to TRBJ2-1, with 9 bases identical to TRBD1. Germline CDR1 and CDR2: MDHEN and SYDVKM. The CDR3 has 15 amino acids. With 7 bases clipped from V and 2 bases from J, the junction kept 6 bases outside the gene matches. The whole variable domain, remainder taken from reference TRBV28 and TRBJ2-1, is DVKVTQSSRYLVKRTGEKVFLECVQDMDHENMFWYRQDPGLGLRLIYFSYDVKMKEKGDIPEGYSVSREKKERFSLILESASTNQTSMYLCASIRDRVTYNEQFFGPGTRLTVL.

CDR3 DNA sequence: TGTGCCAGCAGACTAGCGGGTGACACCGGGGAGCTGTTTTTT. Amino acid sequence: CASRLAGDTGELFF. The chain links TRBV2 to TRBJ2-2, with TRBD2 matching over 9 bases. V was pared by 6 bases and J by 3 bases, with 2 bases of the junction left unmatched. The CDR3 contains 14 residues. Germline CDR1 reads SNHLY; CDR2 reads FYNNEI.

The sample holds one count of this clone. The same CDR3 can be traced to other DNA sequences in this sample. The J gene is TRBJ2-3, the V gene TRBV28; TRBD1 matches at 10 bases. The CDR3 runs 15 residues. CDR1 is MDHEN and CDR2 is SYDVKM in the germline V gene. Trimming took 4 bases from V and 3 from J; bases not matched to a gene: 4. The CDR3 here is CASSSPGQGTDTQYF. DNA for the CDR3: TGTGCCAGCAGTTCGCCGGGACAGGGGACAGATACGCAGTATTTT.

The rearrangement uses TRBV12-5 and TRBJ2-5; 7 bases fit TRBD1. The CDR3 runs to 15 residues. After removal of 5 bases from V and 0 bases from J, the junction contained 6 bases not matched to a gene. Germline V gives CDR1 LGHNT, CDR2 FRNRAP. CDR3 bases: TGTGCTAGTGGTCCGGGACAGACGTACCAAGAGACCCAGTACTTC. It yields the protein CASGPGQTYQETQYF.

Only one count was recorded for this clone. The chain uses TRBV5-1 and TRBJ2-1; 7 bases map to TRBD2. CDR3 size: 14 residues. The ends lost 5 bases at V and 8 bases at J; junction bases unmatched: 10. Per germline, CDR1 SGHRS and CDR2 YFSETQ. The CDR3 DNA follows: TGCGCCAGCAGTCGACGGACTAGTCGGGATGAGCAGTTCTTC. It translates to CASSRRTSRDEQFF.

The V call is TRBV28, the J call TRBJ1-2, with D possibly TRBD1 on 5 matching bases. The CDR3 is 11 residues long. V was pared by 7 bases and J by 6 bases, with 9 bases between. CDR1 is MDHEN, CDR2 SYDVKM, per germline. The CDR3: CASNRGDGYTF. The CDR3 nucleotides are TGTGCCAGCAACCGGGGGGATGGCTACACCTTC.

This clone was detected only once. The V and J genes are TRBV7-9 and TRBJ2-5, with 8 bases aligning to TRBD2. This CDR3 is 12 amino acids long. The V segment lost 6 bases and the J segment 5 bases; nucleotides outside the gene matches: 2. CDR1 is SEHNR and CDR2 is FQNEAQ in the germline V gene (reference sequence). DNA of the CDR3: TGTGCCAGCAGGGGACTAGATGAGACCCAGTACTTC. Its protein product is CASRGLDETQYF. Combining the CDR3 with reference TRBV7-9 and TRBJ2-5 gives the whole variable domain DTGVSQNPRHKITKRGQNVTFRCDPISEHNRLYWYRQTLGQGPEFLTYFQNEAQLEKSRLLSDRFSAERPKGSFSTLEIQRTEQGDSAMYLCASRGLDETQYFGPGTRLLVL.

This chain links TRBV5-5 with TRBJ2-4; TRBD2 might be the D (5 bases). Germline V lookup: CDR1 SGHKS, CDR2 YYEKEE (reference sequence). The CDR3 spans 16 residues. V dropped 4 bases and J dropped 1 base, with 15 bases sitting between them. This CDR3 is CASSPRSEEAKNIQYF. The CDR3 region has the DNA TGTGCCAGCAGCCCCCGCTCGGAGGAGGCCAAAAACATTCAGTACTTC.

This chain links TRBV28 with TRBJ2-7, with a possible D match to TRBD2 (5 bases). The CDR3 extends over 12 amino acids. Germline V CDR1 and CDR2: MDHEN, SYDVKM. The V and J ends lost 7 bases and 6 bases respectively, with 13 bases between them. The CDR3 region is CASTKYEGEQYF. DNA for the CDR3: TGTGCCAGCACCAAATATGAGGGCGAGCAGTACTTC.

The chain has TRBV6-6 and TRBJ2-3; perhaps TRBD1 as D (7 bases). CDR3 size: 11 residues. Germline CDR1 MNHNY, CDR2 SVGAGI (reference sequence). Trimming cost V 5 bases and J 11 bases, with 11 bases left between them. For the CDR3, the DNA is TGTGCCAGCAGTCCCCAGGGGGGGCAGTATTTT. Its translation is CASSPQGGQYF.

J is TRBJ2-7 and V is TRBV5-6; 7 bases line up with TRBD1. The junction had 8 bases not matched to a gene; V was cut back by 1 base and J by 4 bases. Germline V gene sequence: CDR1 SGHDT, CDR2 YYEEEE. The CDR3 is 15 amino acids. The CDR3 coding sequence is TGTGCCAGCAGCTTGATACGACAGGGCGGTTACGAGCAGTACTTC. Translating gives CASSLIRQGGYEQYF.

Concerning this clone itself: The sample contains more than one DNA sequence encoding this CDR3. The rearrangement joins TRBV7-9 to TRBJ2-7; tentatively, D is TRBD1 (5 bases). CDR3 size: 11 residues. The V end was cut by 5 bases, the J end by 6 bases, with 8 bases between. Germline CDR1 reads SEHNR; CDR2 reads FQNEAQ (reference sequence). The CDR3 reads CASSRGLEQYF. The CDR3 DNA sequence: TGTGCCAGCAGCAGGGGCCTCGAGCAGTACTTC.

CDR3 sequence (DNA): TGTGCCAGCACTCTCGGGACAGGGCTTTACGAGCAGTACTTC. Protein: CASTLGTGLYEQYF. The V gene is TRBV7-9, the J gene TRBJ2-7, with TRBD1 matching over 9 bases. CDR3 size: 14 residues. Germline loops: CDR1 SEHNR, CDR2 FQNEAQ (reference sequence). Trimming removed 7 bases from V and 4 bases from J; junction bases left unmatched: 8.

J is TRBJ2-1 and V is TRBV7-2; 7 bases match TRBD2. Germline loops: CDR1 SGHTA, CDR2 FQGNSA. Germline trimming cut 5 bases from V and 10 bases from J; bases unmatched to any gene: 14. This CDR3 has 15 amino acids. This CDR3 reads CASSPVSARGTEQFF. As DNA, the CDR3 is TGTGCCAGCAGCCCAGTGTCGGCGCGGGGGACGGAGCAGTTCTTC.

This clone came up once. The CDR3 is CASSPGAVTYEQYF. The CDR3, as DNA: TGTGCCAGCTCACCAGGGGCGGTGACCTACGAGCAGTACTTC. V usage is TRBV18 and J usage is TRBJ2-7; TRBD1 is a possible D gene (5 bases). V was cut by 2 bases and J by 2 bases, with 10 bases left in between. Germline V lookup: CDR1 KGHSH, CDR2 LQKENI. The CDR3 is made up of 14 amino acids.

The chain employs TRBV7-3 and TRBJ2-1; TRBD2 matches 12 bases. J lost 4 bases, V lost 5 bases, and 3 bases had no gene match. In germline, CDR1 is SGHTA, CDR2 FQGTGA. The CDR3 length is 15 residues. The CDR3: CASSIGLAGYNEQFF. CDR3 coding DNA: TGTGCCAGCAGCATTGGACTAGCGGGATACAATGAGCAGTTCTTC.

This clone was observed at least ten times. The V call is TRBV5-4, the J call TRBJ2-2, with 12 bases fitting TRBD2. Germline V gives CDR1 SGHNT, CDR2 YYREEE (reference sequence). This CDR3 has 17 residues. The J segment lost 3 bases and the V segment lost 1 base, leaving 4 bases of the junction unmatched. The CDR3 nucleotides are TGTGCCAGCAGCTTGACTAGCGGGAGGCTGTACACCGGGGAGCTGTTTTTT. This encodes CASSLTSGRLYTGELFF.

CDR3 sequence reads: CSVERGTGHEQFF. DNA of the CDR3: TGCAGCGTTGAACGCGGGACAGGCCATGAGCAGTTCTTC. This sequence joins TRBV29-1 and TRBJ2-1; TRBD1 aligns across 8 bases. Trimming cost V 2 bases and J 8 bases; bases outside gene matches: 5. The CDR3 has 13 residues. Germline CDR1 SQVTM, CDR2 ANQGSEA.

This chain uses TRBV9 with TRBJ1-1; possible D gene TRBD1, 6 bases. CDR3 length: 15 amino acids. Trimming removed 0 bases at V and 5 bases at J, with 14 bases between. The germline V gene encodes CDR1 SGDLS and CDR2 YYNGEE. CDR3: CASSVAVQGRTEAFF. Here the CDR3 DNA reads TGTGCCAGCAGCGTAGCTGTCCAGGGGCGGACTGAAGCTTTCTTT.